The sequence of this T cell receptor (beta chain) was determined in a study of beta chain features in type 1 diabetes. Study-level findings and limits: Naive, central memory and Treg TCRB repertoires appeared more alike in patients than in healthy donors. Within each of all four CD4+ subsets, Type 1 diabetes patients had TCRB CDR3s that were moderately but significantly shorter. Although PCR might favor shorter templates, it would do so equally in patients and controls. The cDNA sequencing approach could over-represent high-TCR-expressing cells.

The CDR3 sequence is 14 residues long. Germline V gives CDR1 SNHLY, CDR2 FYNNEI. The germline V and J ends were trimmed by 1 base and 6 bases, with 9 bases remaining between them. All of the isolated RNA was reverse transcribed, so expressed TCRB transcripts were sequenced. The method was immunoSEQ multiplex PCR; TCRdb's version includes in-frame clones alone and lacks a portion of them. The sample lists around 650,000 clones; around 12% were seen once. Details on this clone: Its target is not known.

The sequenced material came from naive CD4+ T cells from blood. The V call is TRBV2, the J call TRBJ2-2; D is ambiguous. The source of this sequence is a man aged 30-40 years with type 1 diabetes. The CDR3 coding sequence is TGTGCCAGCAGTGAAGAGTCCTACCCCGGGGAGCTGTTTTTT. Translating it yields CASSEESYPGELFF.